This TCR beta chain was recovered during a study of T cells in Graves' hyperthyroidism and ophthalmopathy. Study findings and constraints: Blood also contained most expanded thyroid clonotypes above 0.001.

Uncontrolled infections, other autoimmune diseases, pregnancy or lactation led to exclusion of patients. PBMCs were derived from around 10 ml fresh peripheral blood. At least ten counts were recorded for this clonotype. The antigen remains undetermined. With 0 bases clipped from V and 5 bases from J, the junction kept 1 base outside the gene matches. The germline CDR1 and CDR2 sequences are SGDLS and YYNGEE. CDR3 size: 14 residues. TCR beta CDR3 sequences were amplified from RNA transcripts. The HTBI primer set drove a first-round RT-PCR of the TCR CDR3. TCRdb recomputed calls from the multiplex PCR reads with MiXCR, one row per CDR3 protein. The repertoire includes about 600,000 distinct CDR3 sequences, 14% of them detected once, and about 6.6% sits in the top ten.

This clonotype was obtained from a woman aged 18-30 years with Graves' ophthalmopathy. The material sequenced was blood. V is TRBV9 and J is TRBJ2-2; TRBD2 agrees at 7 bases. CDR3 nucleotides: TGTGCCAGCAGCGTAGGCGGGAGTACCGGGGAGCTGTTTTTT. Translation: CASSVGGSTGELFF.